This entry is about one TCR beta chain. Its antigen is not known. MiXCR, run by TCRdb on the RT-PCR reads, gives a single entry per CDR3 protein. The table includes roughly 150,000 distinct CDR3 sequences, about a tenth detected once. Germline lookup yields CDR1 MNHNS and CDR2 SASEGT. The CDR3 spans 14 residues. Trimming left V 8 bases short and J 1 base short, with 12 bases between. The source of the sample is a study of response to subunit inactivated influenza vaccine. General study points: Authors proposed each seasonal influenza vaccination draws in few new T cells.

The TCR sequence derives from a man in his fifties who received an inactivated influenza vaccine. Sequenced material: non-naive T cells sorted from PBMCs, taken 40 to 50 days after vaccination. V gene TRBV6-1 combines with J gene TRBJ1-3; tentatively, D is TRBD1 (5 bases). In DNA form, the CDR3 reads TGTGCCAGCGCTCTGGGGGGTTCTGGAAACACCATATATTTT. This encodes CASALGGSGNTIYF.